The entry below describes one T cell receptor beta chain. Its specificity is unknown. The sample belongs to a study of T cell clonotyping in hematopoietic cell transplantation. Broader study findings: At the given depth, recipient repertoires were over 95% de novo clonotypes. Pathologically expanded recipient clonotypes increased progressively from day 30 to day 180 as diversity fell.

There are 16 residues in the CDR3. The V end lost 1 base, the J end lost 2 bases, and 14 bases lay between the germline ends. Germline CDR1 is MGHRA and CDR2 is YSYEKL. This table comes from immunoSEQ multiplex PCR, and its TCRdb copy is limited to in-frame clones, with some not included. The table shows 10,000 to 15,000 clones, with approximately 80% occurring only once. Samples: about 28 days before transplant, then days 30, 100 and 180 after. The rearrangement uses TRBV4-1 and TRBJ1-1; unclear D gene. This TCR derives from a female patient in her 40s who had an allogeneic stem cell transplant from a related donor, so T cells may come from the graft donor. Some clones in this sample may be carry-over from other donors' samples. The sequencing here drew on PBMCs, taken 100 days after allogeneic stem cell transplant. The CDR3 spells CASSQVRTNINTEAFF. In nucleotides, the CDR3 is TGCGCCAGCAGCCAAGTAAGGACTAACATTAACACTGAAGCTTTCTTT.